This TCR beta chain was captured by sequencing in a study of T-cell memory formation after mild COVID-19. UMIs and sample barcodes were carried by the TCR alpha and TCR beta cDNA libraries that 5'RACE produced using constant-segment primers. TCRdb reprocessed the 5' RACE reads with MiXCR, giving one entry per CDR3 protein. The sample comprises 400,000 to 550,000 distinct CDR3 sequences, approximately 23% of which are singletons, and roughly an eighth rests with the top ten. This clonotype was seen a handful of times. This CDR3 is 17 amino acids long. Germline trimming cut 4 bases from V and 2 bases from J; bases unmatched to any gene: 13. CDR1 is SGDLS and CDR2 is YYNGEE in the germline V gene.

The source is an adult woman who had mild COVID-19 (a few samples of this study predate the infection). Cell type and time point are not known. The chain is built from TRBV9 and TRBJ2-7; 9 bases match TRBD1. What was sequenced was PBMCs or a T cell subset sorted from them (not recorded which). This chain's CDR3 is CASSSTLTGGQPYEQYF. For the CDR3, the DNA is TGTGCCAGCAGCAGCACACTCACAGGGGGCCAACCCTACGAGCAGTACTTC.